A selection of T cell receptor beta chains follows, all from one sample in a study of blood T cells in healthy people across ages. TCRdb re-analysed the 5' RACE reads in MiXCR, keeping a single row per CDR3 protein. The sample holds 800,000 or so distinct CDR3 sequences, roughly 25% seen once. Separately, the same data were catalogued under a study of T cells of mothers and their children.

The material sequenced was blood. The receptors here all came from a boy aged 10-17 years in good health. CDR3s include the opening cysteine and the closing phenylalanine or tryptophan. D genes are given only for firm matches. The listing skips clone size in some rows; elsewhere it reads once, few, many or a size class.

D gene: -
J gene: TRBJ1-2
V gene: TRBV28
clone size: few
CDR3 DNA: TGTGCCAGCAGTTTTCAACGGGGGCTGGCCTATGGCTACACCTTC
CDR3 protein: CASSFQRGLAYGYTF

D gene: -
J gene: TRBJ2-2
V gene: TRBV6-7
clone size: -
CDR3 DNA: TGTGCCAGCAGTTACTCGAGGGGGGCCGCCGGGGAGCTGTTTTTT
CDR3 protein: CASSYSRGAAGELFF

D gene: -
J gene: TRBJ1-1
V gene: TRBV2
clone size: few
CDR3 DNA: TGTGCCAGCAGTAGGTCGGGACCCGACACTGAAGCTTTCTTT
CDR3 protein: CASSRSGPDTEAFF

D gene: -
J gene: TRBJ1-1
V gene: TRBV6-7
clone size: -
CDR3 DNA: TGTGCCAGCAGTTACATGCTCACTGAAGCTTTCTTT
CDR3 protein: CASSYMLTEAFF

D gene: -
J gene: TRBJ2-3
V gene: TRBV27
clone size: few
CDR3 DNA: TGTGCCAGCAGTTTAGAGGGGGATGCTAGCACAGATACGCAGTATTTT
CDR3 protein: CASSLEGDASTDTQYF

D gene: -
J gene: TRBJ2-1
V gene: TRBV28
clone size: -
CDR3 DNA: TGTGCCAGCAGTTTAGGGAGCGGTGAGCAGTTCTTC
CDR3 protein: CASSLGSGEQFF

D gene: -
J gene: TRBJ2-7
V gene: TRBV21-1
clone size: many
CDR3 DNA: TGTGCCAGCGGGGATCAGGGGATTTCCTACGAGCAGTACTTC
CDR3 protein: CASGDQGISYEQYF

D gene: -
J gene: TRBJ2-7
V gene: TRBV20-1
clone size: few
CDR3 DNA: TGCAGTGCTAGAGATTGGGCGGGGCCTACCTACGAGCAGTACTTC
CDR3 protein: CSARDWAGPTYEQYF

D gene: TRBD2
J gene: TRBJ2-2
V gene: TRBV29-1
clone size: few
CDR3 DNA: TGCAGCGTTGAAGATCCGGTTAGCGGGAGAACTGCCGGGGAGCTGTTTTTT
CDR3 protein: CSVEDPVSGRTAGELFF

D gene: -
J gene: TRBJ2-7
V gene: TRBV27
clone size: -
CDR3 DNA: TGTGCCAGCAGCCCCATACAGGGTTGGCAGTACTTC
CDR3 protein: CASSPIQGWQYF

D gene: -
J gene: TRBJ1-1
V gene: TRBV6-5
clone size: -
CDR3 DNA: TGTGCCAGCAGCCCTGCATGGGTTAACCCTGAAGCTTTCTTT
CDR3 protein: CASSPAWVNPEAFF

D gene: TRBD1
J gene: TRBJ2-7
V gene: TRBV4-1
clone size: -
CDR3 DNA: TGCGCCAGCAGCCAAGATCCCCAGGGGGTAGACGAGCAGTACTTC
CDR3 protein: CASSQDPQGVDEQYF

D gene: -
J gene: TRBJ1-3
V gene: TRBV6-6
clone size: -
CDR3 DNA: TGTGCCAGCAGTTACTCGACAGCCTCTGGAAACACCATATATTTT
CDR3 protein: CASSYSTASGNTIYF

D gene: TRBD2
J gene: TRBJ2-5
V gene: TRBV20-1
clone size: -
CDR3 DNA: TGCAGTGCGCCTCGAGCGGGAAGTAACCAAGAGACCCAGTACTTC
CDR3 protein: CSAPRAGSNQETQYF

D gene: -
J gene: TRBJ1-2
V gene: TRBV25-1
clone size: -
CDR3 DNA: TGTGCCAGCAGTGCCCATCCCTTAGGGGGCTACACCTTC
CDR3 protein: CASSAHPLGGYTF

D gene: -
J gene: TRBJ2-1
V gene: TRBV21-1
clone size: few
CDR3 DNA: TGTGCCAGCGTACCGAGACAGGGGAATGAGCAGTTCTTC
CDR3 protein: CASVPRQGNEQFF

D gene: TRBD2
J gene: TRBJ2-1
V gene: TRBV20-1
clone size: -
CDR3 DNA: TGCAGTGCTCCTACAGCGGGGTCTGCGTACAATGAGCAGTTCTTC
CDR3 protein: CSAPTAGSAYNEQFF

D gene: -
J gene: TRBJ1-6
V gene: TRBV12-3/TRBV12-4
clone size: -
CDR3 DNA: TGTGCCAGCAGTTTCGGCCTCTATAATTCACCCCTCCACTTT
CDR3 protein: CASSFGLYNSPLHF

D gene: -
J gene: TRBJ2-5
V gene: TRBV28
clone size: many
CDR3 DNA: TGTGCCAGCAGTTTAATCGAGACCCAGTACTTC
CDR3 protein: CASSLIETQYF

D gene: -
J gene: TRBJ2-2
V gene: TRBV7-2
clone size: -
CDR3 DNA: TGTGCCAGCAGCCCCGGAACAGGGCTTAGCGGGGAGCTGTTTTTT
CDR3 protein: CASSPGTGLSGELFF

D gene: TRBD1
J gene: TRBJ2-7
V gene: TRBV29-1
clone size: few
CDR3 DNA: TGCAGCATGGGCAGGGGGCCAGACGAGCAGTACTTC
CDR3 protein: CSMGRGPDEQYF

D gene: TRBD1
J gene: TRBJ2-5
V gene: TRBV7-9
clone size: -
CDR3 DNA: TGTGCCAGCAGCCCGCCTTTGGGGACAGGGGAAGAGACCCAGTACTTC
CDR3 protein: CASSPPLGTGEETQYF

D gene: -
J gene: TRBJ1-6
V gene: TRBV7-9
clone size: once
CDR3 DNA: TGTGCCAGCAGCGGACCGCTAGATAATTCACCCCTCCACTTT
CDR3 protein: CASSGPLDNSPLHF

D gene: TRBD1
J gene: TRBJ1-2
V gene: TRBV29-1
clone size: -
CDR3 DNA: TGCAGCGTTGTGGGACAGGGGTATGGCTACACCTTC
CDR3 protein: CSVVGQGYGYTF

D gene: -
J gene: TRBJ1-6
V gene: TRBV14
clone size: -
CDR3 DNA: TGTGCCAGCAGCCAAGATTGGGGGAGCTCCTATAATTCACCCCTCCACTTT
CDR3 protein: CASSQDWGSSYNSPLHF

D gene: -
J gene: TRBJ2-6
V gene: TRBV5-1
clone size: few
CDR3 DNA: TGCGCCAGCAGCTTGGAGCGGGCGACCTCTGGGGCCAACGTCCTGACTTTC
CDR3 protein: CASSLERATSGANVLTF

D gene: TRBD2
J gene: TRBJ2-7
V gene: TRBV4-1
clone size: few
CDR3 DNA: TGCGCCAGCAGCCAAGATGTAGCGGGAGGCCTTTACGAGCAGTACTTC
CDR3 protein: CASSQDVAGGLYEQYF

D gene: TRBD2
J gene: TRBJ2-3
V gene: TRBV20-1
clone size: -
CDR3 DNA: TGCAGTGCTACGTTACTAGCGGGAGCAATAGATACGCAGTATTTT
CDR3 protein: CSATLLAGAIDTQYF

D gene: TRBD1
J gene: TRBJ2-1
V gene: TRBV29-1
clone size: -
CDR3 DNA: TGCAGCGTTGGGACAGGGCGGCCCTACAATGAGCAGTTCTTC
CDR3 protein: CSVGTGRPYNEQFF

D gene: -
J gene: TRBJ2-5
V gene: TRBV7-3
clone size: -
CDR3 DNA: TGTGCCAGCAGCTCAAATATTCAAGAGACCCAGTACTTC
CDR3 protein: CASSSNIQETQYF

D gene: -
J gene: TRBJ1-1
V gene: TRBV6-2/TRBV6-3
clone size: many
CDR3 DNA: TGTGCCAGCAGAGGACAGTTGAACACTGAAGCTTTCTTT
CDR3 protein: CASRGQLNTEAFF

D gene: -
J gene: TRBJ1-2
V gene: TRBV20-1
clone size: -
CDR3 DNA: TGCAGTGCTAGTCAATATGGCTACACCTTC
CDR3 protein: CSASQYGYTF

D gene: TRBD1
J gene: TRBJ1-4
V gene: TRBV18
clone size: -
CDR3 DNA: TGTGCCAGCTCACCGGCCCTCGGGACAGGGGATAATGAAAAACTGTTTTTT
CDR3 protein: CASSPALGTGDNEKLFF

D gene: -
J gene: TRBJ1-2
V gene: TRBV6-5
clone size: -
CDR3 DNA: TGTGCCAGCACCACCTGGCCCCTCTATGGCTACACCTTC
CDR3 protein: CASTTWPLYGYTF

D gene: -
J gene: TRBJ2-7
V gene: TRBV7-9
clone size: few
CDR3 DNA: TGTGCCAGCAGCCGAAGGGGGGCCTACGAGCAGTACTTC
CDR3 protein: CASSRRGAYEQYF

D gene: -
J gene: TRBJ2-7
V gene: TRBV4-3
clone size: many
CDR3 DNA: TGCGCCAGCAGCCAAGCAGTGGACGCCCCTAGCTACGAGCAGTACTTC
CDR3 protein: CASSQAVDAPSYEQYF

D gene: -
J gene: TRBJ2-7
V gene: TRBV29-1
clone size: -
CDR3 DNA: TGCAGCGCCATGGGCGGGGCGGCAACCTACGAGCAGTACTTC
CDR3 protein: CSAMGGAATYEQYF

D gene: -
J gene: TRBJ2-5
V gene: TRBV9
clone size: -
CDR3 DNA: TGTGCCAGCAGCCCCACGACCTGGGAGACCCAGTACTTC
CDR3 protein: CASSPTTWETQYF

D gene: -
J gene: TRBJ2-5
V gene: TRBV7-9
clone size: -
CDR3 DNA: TGTGCCAGCAGCTTAGCGGAAGAAATCCAAGAGACCCAGTACTTC
CDR3 protein: CASSLAEEIQETQYF

D gene: TRBD2
J gene: TRBJ2-5
V gene: TRBV29-1
clone size: few
CDR3 DNA: TGCAGCTCACACAGGGGCCCCGGGACTAGCGGGAGCCAGGAGACCCAGTACTTC
CDR3 protein: CSSHRGPGTSGSQETQYF

D gene: TRBD2
J gene: TRBJ2-2
V gene: TRBV7-9
clone size: few
CDR3 DNA: TGTGCCAGCAGCACTACCCCTAGCGGGGTATGGACCGGAGAGCTGTTTTTT
CDR3 protein: CASSTTPSGVWTGELFF

D gene: TRBD2
J gene: TRBJ2-1
V gene: TRBV7-3
clone size: few
CDR3 DNA: TGTGCCAGCAGCCAGACTAGCGGGGGACACAATGAGCAGTTCTTC
CDR3 protein: CASSQTSGGHNEQFF

D gene: TRBD1
J gene: TRBJ2-4
V gene: TRBV24-1
clone size: -
CDR3 DNA: TGTGCCACCACCACCGGGACAGCAGACATAAGGTACTTC
CDR3 protein: CATTTGTADIRYF

D gene: -
J gene: TRBJ2-7
V gene: TRBV12-3/TRBV12-4
clone size: -
CDR3 DNA: TGTGCCAGCAGTTTATTGACCGGGTACGAGCAGTACTTC
CDR3 protein: CASSLLTGYEQYF